The following is a TCR beta chain sequence with its context. TCRdb reanalysed the RT-PCR reads using MiXCR and keeps one entry per CDR3 protein. The sample records about 700,000 distinct CDR3 sequences, 11% to 15% being singletons. CDR1 is SGHTA, CDR2 FQGNSA, per germline. The CDR3 is 14 amino acids. V dropped 5 bases and J dropped 6 bases, with 17 bases sitting between them. This TCR was sampled from a female donor in good health, serving as a healthy control. The genes are TRBV7-2 and TRBJ2-7; TRBD1 might be the D (5 bases). Sequencing was carried out using memory CD4+ T cells from blood. CDR3 bases: TGTGCCAGCAGCCCCCGAGAGTCTCAGGGCGAGCAGTACTTC. Protein: CASSPRESQGEQYF.